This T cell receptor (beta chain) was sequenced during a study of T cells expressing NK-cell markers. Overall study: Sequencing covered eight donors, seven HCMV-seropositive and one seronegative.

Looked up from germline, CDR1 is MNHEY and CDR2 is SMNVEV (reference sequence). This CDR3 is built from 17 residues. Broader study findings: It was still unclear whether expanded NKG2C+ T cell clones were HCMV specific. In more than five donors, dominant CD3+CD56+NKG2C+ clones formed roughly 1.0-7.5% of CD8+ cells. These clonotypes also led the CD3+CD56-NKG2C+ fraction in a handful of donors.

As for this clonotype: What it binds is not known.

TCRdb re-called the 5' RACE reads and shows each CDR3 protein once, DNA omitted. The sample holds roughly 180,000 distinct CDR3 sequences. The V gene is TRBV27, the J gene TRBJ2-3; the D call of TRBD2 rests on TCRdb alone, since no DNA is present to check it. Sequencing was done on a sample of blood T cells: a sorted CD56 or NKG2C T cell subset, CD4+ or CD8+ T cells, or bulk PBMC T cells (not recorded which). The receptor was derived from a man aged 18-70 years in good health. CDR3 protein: CASSGLAGGPGTDTQYF.